The 9 T cell receptor beta chains listed next were all sequenced from one sample in a study of blood T cell repertoires in COVID-19. The method was immunoSEQ multiplex PCR; TCRdb's version includes in-frame clones alone and lacks a portion of them. The data hold approximately 140,000 clones, with roughly four fifths observed a single time. The specimen was peripheral blood. These receptors all stem from a woman of 80 years or more in a cohort sampled during active or convalescent COVID-19.

This chain links TRBV5-6 with TRBJ2-2; 10 positions match TRBD1. V lost 5 bases and J lost 4; bases outside the gene matches: 2. Looked up from germline, CDR1 is SGHDT and CDR2 is YYEEEE. The CDR3 is made up of 14 amino acids. The DNA for the CDR3 is TGTGCCAGCAGATGGACAGGGGGCACCGGGGAGCTGTTTTTT. It encodes CASRWTGGTGELFF.

The J gene is TRBJ2-2, the V gene TRBV5-6; D gene unclear. Looked up from germline, CDR1 is SGHDT and CDR2 is YYEEEE. The CDR3 is made up of 13 amino acids. Trimming took 1 base from V and 3 from J, leaving 4 bases between them. The CDR3 sequence: CASSLQYTGELFF. Here the CDR3 DNA reads TGTGCCAGCAGCTTGCAGTACACCGGGGAGCTGTTTTTT.

Here the CDR3 reads CASSSRTGTSGGYEQYF. In nucleotides, the CDR3 is TGTGCCAGCAGCTCGCGAACCGGGACATCGGGCGGGTACGAGCAGTACTTC. This chain links TRBV7-9 with TRBJ2-7; tentative D call: TRBD1 (6 bases). The germline V gene has CDR1 SEHNR and CDR2 FQNEAQ (reference sequence). The CDR3 is 17 residues long. With 4 bases removed from V and 4 bases from J, the gap between germline ends came to 23 bases.

The rearrangement uses TRBV4-3 and TRBJ2-3, with D possibly matching TRBD1 (6 bases). Germline-derived CDR1 and CDR2 are LGHNA and YSLEER. The CDR3 consists of 16 residues. Deletions cut 3 bases from V and 3 bases from J, with 16 bases between. CDR3 in amino acids: CASSQNRVLGTDTQYF. The CDR3 DNA reads as TGCGCCAGCAGCCAGAACAGGGTATTGGGAACAGATACGCAGTATTTT.

This chain connects TRBV19 to TRBJ2-6; D is possibly TRBD2 (6 bases). The CDR3 is 16 amino acids. Germline V lookup: CDR1 LNHDA, CDR2 SQIVND (reference sequence). Trimming took off 7 bases at V and 2 bases at J, with 15 bases between the two ends. This CDR3 is CASTGTFIPGANVLTF. CDR3 bases: TGTGCCAGTACCGGGACTTTTATCCCTGGGGCCAACGTCCTGACTTTC.

This sequence joins TRBV7-8 and TRBJ2-1; perhaps TRBD1 as D (6 bases). With 3 bases removed from V and 9 bases from J, the gap between germline ends came to 18 bases. CDR1 and CDR2 from the germline V gene are SGHVS and FQNEAQ. CDR3 length: 15 residues. For the CDR3, the DNA is TGTGCCAGCAGCTTCCGGGACAACCGTCCGGGTGAGCAGTTCTTC. This codes for CASSFRDNRPGEQFF.

J is TRBJ2-3 and V is TRBV15; D uncertain. Germline lookup yields CDR1 LNHNV and CDR2 YYDKDF (reference sequence). The CDR3 sequence is 13 residues long. V gave up 0 bases and J gave up 8 bases, with 9 bases separating them. The CDR3 spells CATSREVMRTQYF. DNA for the CDR3: TGTGCCACCAGCAGAGAGGTTATGCGTACGCAGTATTTT.

This sequence joins TRBV6-1 and TRBJ1-5; 7 positions agree with TRBD1. Germline V gives CDR1 MNHNS, CDR2 SASEGT. V lost 3 bases to trimming and J lost 1 base; unmatched junction nucleotides: 3. The CDR3 is 15 amino acids. The CDR3 region has the DNA TGTGCCAGCAGTGAGCAGGGGGACAGCAATCAGCCCCAGCATTTT. Translating gives CASSEQGDSNQPQHF.

The gene calls are TRBV19 and TRBJ1-2; possible D gene TRBD1, 6 bases. Germline V gene sequence: CDR1 LNHDA, CDR2 SQIVND (reference sequence). The CDR3 extends over 13 amino acids. V was pared by 5 bases and J by 6 bases, with 13 bases between. The DNA for the CDR3 is TGTGCCAGTAGTGACAACAGGGTGGATGGCTACACCTTC. The encoded protein is CASSDNRVDGYTF. Full variable domain (outside the CDR3, taken from reference TRBV19 and TRBJ1-2): DGGITQSPKYLFRKEGQNVTLSCEQNLNHDAMYWYRQDPGQGLRLIYYSQIVNDFQKGDIAEGYSVSREKKESFPLTVTSAQKNPTAFYLCASSDNRVDGYTFGSGTRLTVV.